Presented here are 27 T cell receptor beta chains from one specimen sequenced in a study of PD-L1 blockade in urothelial cancer (dated by TCRdb to about 2017). Read against the paper, the sample's time point label means: pretreatment peripheral blood. Libraries were prepared through the immunoSEQ multiplex PCR assay. In TCRdb, the immuneACCESS table is reduced to in-frame sequences with V and J assigned. These tables do not hold every clone; where another copy was compared, an unresolved V gene accounts for under half, and the others remain unexplained. This sample holds tens of thousands of clones; 90% were observed only once. Together, the top ten hold 1.5% to 2% of the sample. The material was PBMCs, obtained around atezolizumab (anti-PD-L1) treatment. The receptors shown here come from a man in his 60s with urothelial cancer.

The chain links TRBV7-2 to TRBJ2-3, with unresolved D. With 5 bases removed from V and 6 bases from J, the gap between germline ends came to 9 bases. Germline CDR1 is SGHTA and CDR2 is FQGNSA. The CDR3 has 12 amino acids. The CDR3 is CASSPDSDTQYF. DNA for the CDR3: TGTGCCAGCAGCCCCGACTCCGATACGCAGTATTTT.

The V gene is TRBV4-1, the J gene TRBJ2-7, with TRBD2 matching over 12 bases. V lost 5 bases and J lost 2; bases outside the gene matches: 4. In germline, CDR1 is MGHRA, CDR2 YSYEKL. The length of the CDR3 is 15 residues. The CDR3 DNA is TGCGCCAGCAGCACACTAGCGGGAGGCCCCTACGAGCAGTACTTC. This sequence encodes CASSTLAGGPYEQYF.

The chain joins TRBV4-3 to TRBJ2-7, with TRBD2 matching over 8 bases. Germline CDR1 LGHNA, CDR2 YSLEER. Trimming removed 2 bases from V and 4 bases from J; junction bases left unmatched: 16. The CDR3 is 18 amino acids. The CDR3 bases are TGCGCCAGCAGCCAATCCTCTGGGTCCAGCGGGAGTAAATACGAGCAGTACTTC. Protein sequence: CASSQSSGSSGSKYEQYF.

This chain links TRBV10-1 with TRBJ2-1, with 10 bases lining up with TRBD2. The V gene's germline CDR1 is WNHNN and CDR2 SYGVQD (reference sequence). V lost 2 bases and J lost 15; bases outside the gene matches: 7. This CDR3 region has 13 residues. The CDR3, as DNA: TGCGCCAGCAGTGAGATTAGCGGGGGGTCGGTGTTCTTC. Translated, it gives CASSEISGGSVFF.

The CDR3 protein is CASSVDRPTTNEKLFF. CDR3 nucleotides: TGCGCCAGCAGCGTAGACAGACCAACAACTAATGAAAAACTGTTTTTT. The chain combines TRBV5-1 with TRBJ1-4, with D possibly matching TRBD1 (5 bases). Trimming cost V 4 bases and J 0 bases, with 13 bases left between them. Germline-derived CDR1 and CDR2 are SGHRS and YFSETQ. The CDR3 consists of 16 residues.

The rearrangement uses TRBV5-5 and TRBJ2-3; TRBD2 matches 8 bases. The CDR3 covers 14 residues. Trimming took 5 bases from V and 0 from J; bases not matched to a gene: 2. Germline values: CDR1 SGHKS, CDR2 YYEKEE (reference sequence). The CDR3 region has the DNA TGTGCCAGCAGTTTAGCGGGAAGCACAGATACGCAGTATTTT. This translates into CASSLAGSTDTQYF.

The V gene is TRBV5-8, the J gene TRBJ1-5; 11 nucleotides agree with TRBD1. The V gene end was trimmed by 4 bases and the J gene end by 6 bases; junction bases not matched to a gene: 15. This CDR3 spans 18 amino acids. Germline lookup yields CDR1 SGHTS and CDR2 YDEGEE. In nucleotides, the CDR3 is TGTGCCAGCAGCGGAACCCATGGGGACAGGGGGACGGGTCAGCCCCAGCATTTT. Translated, it gives CASSGTHGDRGTGQPQHF.

A single count supports this clone. V and J are TRBV21-1 and TRBJ2-7; the table gives TRBD2 as D, unverified against the DNA. TRBV21-1 is tagged as a pseudogene. This CDR3 region has 13 residues. CDR3: CASSSGFGYEQYF. The CDR3 DNA sequence: TGTGCCAGCAGCTCGGGGTTCGGCTACGAGCAGTACTTC.

The chain employs TRBV6-7 and TRBJ2-7; the D gene is possibly TRBD1 (6 bases). TRBV6-7 is designated an ORF whose function remains uncertain. CDR3 length equals 15 residues. V lost 8 bases and J lost 1, with 18 bases in between. CDR3 coding DNA: TGTGCCAGCCGATTAATACAGGGACCATCCTACGAGCAGTACTTC. Amino acids: CASRLIQGPSYEQYF.

V gene TRBV7-9 combines with J gene TRBJ2-1, with D unresolved. Germline CDR1 is SEHNR and CDR2 is FQNEAQ (reference sequence). The CDR3 loop spans 16 amino acids. Trimming stripped 4 bases from V and 0 bases from J, with 13 bases between. CDR3 in DNA: TGTGCCAGCAGCTCGCTCATCCCGAGCTCCTACAATGAGCAGTTCTTC. Its translation: CASSSLIPSSYNEQFF.

This sequence joins TRBV9 and TRBJ1-2; TRBD1 aligns across 10 bases. Germline CDR1 and CDR2: SGDLS and YYNGEE. The CDR3 is made up of 18 amino acids. Trimming at V came to 4 bases and at J to 7 bases, leaving 19 bases not matched to a gene. The CDR3 DNA reads TGTGCCAGCAGCCTCGAGGGTTGGGGGACAGGGGATATTGGTGGCTACACCTTC. This translates into CASSLEGWGTGDIGGYTF.

The rearrangement links TRBV5-4 to TRBJ2-1, with D possibly TRBD2 on 6 matching bases. Germline V gene lookup returns CDR1 SGHNT and CDR2 YYREEE (reference sequence). Trimming shortened V by 0 bases and J by 9 bases, and 19 bases separated the two germline ends. CDR3 length equals 16 residues. The CDR3 sequence: CASSLAGAGLHTEQFF. In DNA form, the CDR3 reads TGTGCCAGCAGCTTGGCCGGGGCGGGGTTACATACTGAGCAGTTCTTC.

The rearrangement joins TRBV11-2 to TRBJ2-3; 11 bases match TRBD2. This CDR3 region has 14 residues. Losses at the gene ends were 4 bases for V and 4 bases for J; bases not matched to a gene: 1. The V gene's germline CDR1 is SGHAT and CDR2 FQNNGV. The CDR3 spells CASSSTSGADTQYF. As DNA, the CDR3 is TGTGCCAGCAGCTCGACTAGCGGGGCAGATACGCAGTATTTT.

This clone is a singleton in its sample. V is TRBV6-1 and J is TRBJ2-4, with no clear D. This CDR3 is 12 amino acids long. CDR1 and CDR2 from the germline V gene are MNHNS and SASEGT. The V end lost 2 bases, the J end lost 6 bases, and 5 bases lay between the germline ends. DNA for the CDR3: TGTGCCAGCAGTGAAACGGGAAACATTCAGTACTTC. Its protein product is CASSETGNIQYF.

V gene TRBV4-2 combines with J gene TRBJ2-3; D is perhaps TRBD2 (6 bases). Deletions cut 7 bases from V and 0 bases from J, with 14 bases between. CDR3 size: 15 residues. Germline V CDR1 and CDR2: LGHNA, YNFKEQ. The CDR3 sequence is CASMVAGTSTDTQYF. The CDR3 nucleotides are TGTGCCAGCATGGTGGCGGGGACTAGCACAGATACGCAGTATTTT.

This chain uses TRBV2 with TRBJ1-2; tentative D call: TRBD1 (5 bases). Germline CDR1 is SNHLY and CDR2 is FYNNEI. Trimming shortened V by 8 bases and J by 3 bases, and 13 bases separated the two germline ends. This CDR3 is built from 13 residues. The CDR3 loop reads CASQPAGYYGYTF. The CDR3, as DNA: TGTGCCAGCCAACCGGCAGGGTACTATGGCTACACCTTC.

The J gene is TRBJ2-1, the V gene TRBV5-6, with 8 bases identical to TRBD1. The ends lost 0 bases at V and 7 bases at J; junction bases unmatched: 6. Germline CDR1 is SGHDT and CDR2 is YYEEEE. This CDR3 region has 15 residues. The CDR3 nucleotides read TGTGCCAGCAGCTTGGTCAGGGGGCTCGGGAATGAGCAGTTCTTC. It codes for CASSLVRGLGNEQFF. The variable domain in full, completed from reference TRBV5-6 and TRBJ2-1, reads DAGVTQSPTHLIKTRGQQVTLRCSPKSGHDTVSWYQQALGQGPQFIFQYYEEEERQRGNFPDRFSGHQFPNYSSELNVNALLLGDSALYLCASSLVRGLGNEQFFGPGTRLTVL.

This clone was observed once. The chain uses TRBV29-1 and TRBJ1-2, with D perhaps TRBD1 (6 bases). CDR1 and CDR2 (germline): SQVTM, ANQGSEA. Trimming shortened V by 8 bases and J by 7 bases, and 20 bases separated the two germline ends. The CDR3 is 13 residues long. CDR3 DNA: TGCAGCCCCCGGGACATTAACGCAGGTGGCTACACCTTC. Its translation is CSPRDINAGGYTF.

The chain carries TRBV28 and TRBJ2-3; TRBD2 agrees at 16 bases. V dropped 7 bases and J dropped 6; count of bases not matched to a gene: 4. Germline V CDR1 and CDR2: MDHEN, SYDVKM. This CDR3 comprises 15 residues. DNA of the CDR3: TGTGCCAGCACGGGACTAGCGGGAGGGGTGGATACGCAGTATTTT. As protein: CASTGLAGGVDTQYF.

CDR3 amino acids: CASSLRQGVSENTGELFF. The CDR3 coding sequence is TGTGCCAGCAGCCTAAGACAGGGGGTTAGCGAGAACACCGGGGAGCTGTTTTTT. The chain uses TRBV7-2 and TRBJ2-2, with 9 bases lining up with TRBD1. The germline CDR1 and CDR2 sequences are SGHTA and FQGNSA. This CDR3 is built from 18 residues. The V and J ends lost 5 bases and 1 base, in that order; junction bases with no gene match: 11. The variable domain in full, with the rest retrieved from reference TRBV7-2 and TRBJ2-2, is GAGVSQSPSNKVTEKGKDVELRCDPISGHTALYWYRQSLGQGLEFLIYFQGNSAPDKSGLPSDRFSAERTGGSVSTLTIQRTQQEDSAVYLCASSLRQGVSENTGELFFGEGSRLTVL.

Concerning this clone: The junction departs from the called germline gene at one end, perhaps through a read error. The chain is built from TRBV6-4 and TRBJ2-5, with 7 bases fitting TRBD1. CDR3 length equals 15 residues. Looked up from germline, CDR1 is MRHNA and CDR2 is SNTAGT. The CDR3 DNA follows: TGTGCCAGCACTGACCGGGACAGAGATCAAGAGACCCAGTACTTC. Amino acid sequence: CASTDRDRDQETQYF.

The chain employs TRBV7-2 and TRBJ2-1; 10 bases line up with TRBD2. This CDR3 region has 16 residues. Trimming took 4 bases from V and 7 from J; bases not matched to a gene: 10. Germline V CDR1 and CDR2: SGHTA, FQGNSA. The CDR3 sequence is CASSSISGGAGNEQFF. DNA of the CDR3: TGTGCCAGCAGCTCCATAAGCGGGGGGGCAGGTAATGAGCAGTTCTTC.

The V and J genes are TRBV7-2 and TRBJ2-7; tentative D call: TRBD1 (6 bases). The germline V gene encodes CDR1 SGHTA and CDR2 FQGNSA. This CDR3 comprises 14 residues. The V end was cut by 0 bases, the J end by 9 bases, with 15 bases between. CDR3 coding DNA: TGTGCCAGCAGCTTAGCGCAGAAAGGGGGTGGGCAGTACTTC. This codes for CASSLAQKGGGQYF.

The genes are TRBV7-9 and TRBJ2-1; 9 bases align to TRBD1. Germline loops: CDR1 SEHNR, CDR2 FQNEAQ (reference sequence). The ends lost 7 bases at V and 7 bases at J; junction bases unmatched: 8. The CDR3 is made up of 14 amino acids. CDR3 sequence (DNA): TGTGCCAGCACCCTATCCGGGACAGGGAATGAGCAGTTCTTC. Its protein product is CASTLSGTGNEQFF.

The chain links TRBV11-2 to TRBJ1-4; TRBD1 aligns across 8 bases. This CDR3 has 15 residues. Germline trimming cut 4 bases from V and 8 bases from J; bases unmatched to any gene: 9. CDR1 and CDR2 from the germline V gene are SGHAT and FQNNGV. This chain's CDR3 is CASSYYGQGIEKLFF. The CDR3 DNA reads TGTGCCAGCAGCTACTACGGACAGGGTATAGAAAAACTGTTTTTT.

This rearrangement joins TRBV7-3 to TRBJ2-3; TRBD2 matches at 10 bases. The ends lost 2 bases at V and 2 bases at J; junction bases unmatched: 4. CDR1 is SGHTA, CDR2 FQGTGA, per germline. This CDR3 spans 16 amino acids. The CDR3 bases are TGTGCCAGCAGCTTATGGGGGACTAGCGTCACAGATACGCAGTATTTT. It encodes CASSLWGTSVTDTQYF. Full variable domain (remainder filled in from reference TRBV7-3 and TRBJ2-3): GAGVSQTPSNKVTEKGKYVELRCDPISGHTALYWYRQSLGQGPEFLIYFQGTGAADDSGLPNDRFFAVRPEGSVSTLKIQRTERGDSAVYLCASSLWGTSVTDTQYFGPGTRLTVL.

The genes are TRBV5-5 and TRBJ1-1; D uncertain. Trimming removed 4 bases at V and 1 base at J, with 8 bases between. CDR1 is SGHKS and CDR2 is YYEKEE in the germline V gene (reference sequence). This CDR3 is 13 amino acids long. CDR3 coding DNA: TGTGCCAGCAGCCGCGACACGAACACTGAAGCTTTCTTT. Translated, it gives CASSRDTNTEAFF. Complete variable domain (other parts from reference TRBV5-5 and TRBJ1-1): DAGVTQSPTHLIKTRGQQVTLRCSPISGHKSVSWYQQVLGQGPQFIFQYYEKEERGRGNFPDRFSARQFPNYSSELNVNALLLGDSALYLCASSRDTNTEAFFGQGTRLTVV.